A single sample gave rise to the 11 T cell receptor beta chains below, sequenced in a study of blood T cell repertoires in COVID-19. Assay used: immunoSEQ multiplex PCR; TCRdb lists only in-frame clones, some missing. Of some 250,000 clones in the sample, roughly 90% were seen once. The sequencing sample was made of peripheral blood. These receptors came from a woman aged 30 to 39 with acute or convalescent COVID-19.

V is TRBV4-2 and J is TRBJ1-1; D is perhaps TRBD1 (5 bases). The CDR3 runs 15 residues. Germline CDR1 LGHNA, CDR2 YNFKEQ. V lost 4 bases to trimming and J lost 4 bases, with 16 bases between them. The CDR3 loop reads CASSPLEGEGTEAFF. CDR3 DNA: TGTGCCAGCAGCCCCCTCGAAGGGGAGGGCACTGAAGCTTTCTTT.

V and J are TRBV6-2 or TRBV6-3 and TRBJ2-5, with 10 nucleotides matching TRBD2. Germline CDR1 MNHEY, CDR2 SVGEGT. Unmatched junction bases numbered 4, after V lost 5 bases and J lost 1 base. This CDR3 region has 15 residues. The CDR3 DNA follows: TGTGCCAGCAGTCAACTAGCGGGACTCCAAGAGACCCAGTACTTC. Protein: CASSQLAGLQETQYF.

This clone was seen a handful of times. This chain uses TRBV4-1 with TRBJ1-4; maybe TRBD1 (6 bases). Deletions cut 2 bases from V and 8 bases from J, with 27 bases between. This CDR3 has 19 residues. Germline loops: CDR1 MGHRA, CDR2 YSYEKL. In nucleotides, the CDR3 is TGCGCCAGCAGCCAAACCCAAGTCACAGGGCGAAATTCGGACGAAAAACTGTTTTTT. This gives the protein CASSQTQVTGRNSDEKLFF.

This clone has more than one count but fewer than ten. At the DNA level, this CDR3 is encoded by other sequences in the same sample as well. The genes are TRBV9 and TRBJ1-1; D remains unclear. CDR1 is SGDLS and CDR2 is YYNGEE in the germline V gene. The V end lost 2 bases, the J end lost 2 bases, and 10 bases lay between the germline ends. This CDR3 comprises 14 residues. CDR3 bases: TGTGCCAGCAGCGTCGTAGGAGTTAACACTGAAGCTTTCTTT. This encodes CASSVVGVNTEAFF.

J is TRBJ1-2 and V is TRBV7-8; no firm D call. CDR3 length: 14 residues. V lost 1 base and J lost 8, with 14 bases in between. In germline, CDR1 is SGHVS, CDR2 FQNEAQ. CDR3 in DNA: TGTGCCAGCAGCTTAGATGAGACAACATACGGCTACACCTTC. Its protein product is CASSLDETTYGYTF. Full variable domain (rest looked up from reference TRBV7-8 and TRBJ1-2): GAGVSQSPRYKVAKRGQDVALRCDPISGHVSLFWYQQALGQGPEFLTYFQNEAQLDKSGLPSDRFFAERPEGSVSTLKIQRTQQEDSAVYLCASSLDETTYGYTFGSGTRLTVV.

In this sample, this clone turned up once. V is TRBV4-1 and J is TRBJ1-1; a weak D match, TRBD1 (6 bases). The length of the CDR3 is 15 residues. The V gene's germline CDR1 is MGHRA and CDR2 YSYEKL. V was pared by 4 bases and J by 1 base, with 13 bases between. For the CDR3, the DNA is TGCGCCAGCAGCCGAGGTACAGGGTCGAACACTGAAGCTTTCTTT. It yields the protein CASSRGTGSNTEAFF.

V is TRBV2 and J is TRBJ2-7; no reliable D call. Trimming removed 8 bases from V and 10 bases from J, with 12 bases in between. The CDR3 totals 10 residues. CDR1 SNHLY and CDR2 FYNNEI come from the germline V gene. This chain's CDR3 is CASQALRQYF. CDR3 nucleotide sequence: TGTGCCAGCCAAGCTCTGCGCCAGTACTTC.

In regard to this clone: The identical CDR3 is also encoded by other nucleotide sequences in the sample. The chain couples TRBV6-5 to TRBJ1-6, with 9 bases aligning to TRBD1. Germline V gene data show CDR1 as MNHEY and CDR2 as SVGAGI. The V gene end was trimmed by 6 bases and the J gene end by 6 bases; junction bases not matched to a gene: 0. The CDR3 spans 13 residues. The DNA of the CDR3 is TGTGCCAGCAGGGGACAGGGTAATTCACCCCTCCACTTT. Its translation is CASRGQGNSPLHF.

The chain is built from TRBV30 and TRBJ2-1; the D is unclear. The CDR3 spans 13 residues. V lost 0 bases and J 9 bases, leaving 12 bases between the germline ends. Germline CDR1 GTSNPN, CDR2 SVGIG (reference sequence). The CDR3 sequence is CAWSVLVGGEQFF. The CDR3 DNA sequence: TGTGCCTGGAGTGTACTCGTAGGCGGTGAGCAGTTCTTC.

This chain joins TRBV6-5 and TRBJ2-5, with 7 bases matching TRBD2. The CDR3 spans 16 residues. Germline assignment: CDR1 MNHEY and CDR2 SVGAGI. The V segment lost 0 bases and the J segment 4 bases; nucleotides outside the gene matches: 8. CDR3 protein: CASSYSLAARGETQYF. The CDR3 DNA sequence: TGTGCCAGCAGTTACTCGCTAGCGGCGCGTGGAGAGACCCAGTACTTC.

V gene TRBV6-2 or TRBV6-3 combines with J gene TRBJ2-1; D perhaps matches TRBD2 (6 bases). Germline V gives CDR1 MNHEY, CDR2 SVGEGT. This CDR3 contains 14 residues. V was pared by 0 bases and J by 5 bases, with 8 bases between. The CDR3 protein is CASSYSRGNNEQFF. DNA for the CDR3: TGTGCCAGCAGTTACTCCCGGGGGAACAATGAGCAGTTCTTC.